The 17 T cell receptor beta chains reported below all come from one sample, sequenced in a study of cytomegalovirus exposure and HLA in healthy donors. The PCR made use of 60 Vbeta and 13 Jbeta primers. TCRdb keeps only in-frame clones here, not all; method: immunoSEQ multiplex PCR. The data contain 130,000 or so clones, 70% to 85% of them singletons. The sequenced material came from PBMCs. The receptors were sampled from a young man in good health and CMV-seronegative.

The chain recombines TRBV27 with TRBJ1-5; 7 bases fit TRBD1. Germline V gene lookup returns CDR1 MNHEY and CDR2 SMNVEV (reference sequence). Trimming at V came to 5 bases and at J to 7 bases, leaving 8 bases not matched to a gene. There are 14 residues in the CDR3. CDR3: CASSPLGGGQPQHF. The DNA of the CDR3 is TGTGCCAGCAGTCCTCTAGGGGGCGGACAGCCCCAGCATTTT.

The chain couples TRBV6-5 to TRBJ2-7, with 11 nucleotides matching TRBD1. The ends lost 0 bases at V and 7 bases at J; junction bases unmatched: 5. The CDR3 sequence is 15 residues long. Germline CDR1 MNHEY, CDR2 SVGAGI. CDR3 coding DNA: TGTGCCAGCAGTTACTCTGGACAGGGGGCGGGGGAGCAGTACTTC. Translated: CASSYSGQGAGEQYF.

The chain has TRBV5-1 and TRBJ1-3, with 9 nucleotides matching TRBD1. Germline V gene sequence: CDR1 SGHRS, CDR2 YFSETQ. The junction had 0 bases not matched to a gene; V was cut back by 4 bases and J by 7 bases. The CDR3 contains 12 residues. The CDR3 protein is CASSGQGNTIYF. CDR3 coding DNA: TGCGCCAGCAGCGGACAGGGGAACACCATATATTTT.

The V gene is TRBV7-3, the J gene TRBJ1-1, with unresolved D. Trimming left V 2 bases short and J 8 bases short, with 15 bases between. In germline, CDR1 is SGHTA, CDR2 FQGTGA. The CDR3 is 14 residues long. The CDR3 DNA follows: TGTGCCAGCAGCTTAGACGGGAAAGGGCGAGAAGCTTTCTTT. Protein: CASSLDGKGREAFF.

The chain couples TRBV14 to TRBJ2-2, with D perhaps TRBD1 (6 bases). Trimming took 11 bases from V and 5 from J, leaving 27 bases between them. CDR3 length equals 17 residues. CDR1 SGHDN and CDR2 FVKESK come from the germline V gene. CDR3 in DNA: TGTGCCGAATGCACGGGGAGTGGGGACAAAGGAACCGGGGAGCTGTTTTTT. It yields the protein CAECTGSGDKGTGELFF.

This chain connects TRBV7-9 to TRBJ2-2, with a tentative D call TRBD2 (5 bases). Per the germline V gene, CDR1 is SEHNR and CDR2 is FQNEAQ (reference sequence). The V end lost 6 bases, the J end lost 9 bases, and 11 bases lay between the germline ends. The CDR3 length is 12 residues. CDR3 bases: TGTGCCAGCAGACTAGGGTCCAGGGAGCTGTTTTTT. Residues: CASRLGSRELFF.

This clone was seen a few times. This rearrangement joins TRBV6-5 to TRBJ2-1; a possible D gene is TRBD1 (6 bases). CDR1 is MNHEY and CDR2 is SVGAGI in the germline V gene. Trimming removed 2 bases from V and 8 bases from J, with 16 bases in between. CDR3 length: 15 residues. This CDR3 reads CASSYETGGGDEQFF. The CDR3 DNA follows: TGTGCCAGCAGTTACGAGACAGGTGGTGGCGATGAGCAGTTCTTC.

This clone was counted between two and nine times. The gene calls are TRBV7-6 and TRBJ2-1, with 12 bases fitting TRBD2. CDR3 length: 14 residues. Germline CDR1 is SGHVS and CDR2 is FNYEAQ. The V gene end was trimmed by 6 bases and the J gene end by 5 bases; junction bases not matched to a gene: 2. The CDR3 sequence: CASRLAGGDNEQFF. CDR3 DNA sequence: TGTGCCAGCAGGCTAGCGGGGGGGGACAATGAGCAGTTCTTC. Full variable domain (rest looked up from reference TRBV7-6 and TRBJ2-1): GAGVSQSPRYKVTKRGQDVALRCDPISGHVSLYWYRQALGQGPEFLTYFNYEAQQDKSGLPNDRFSAERPEGSISTLTIQRTEQRDSAMYRCASRLAGGDNEQFFGPGTRLTVL.

This rearrangement joins TRBV23-1 to TRBJ1-1; D uncertain. TRBV23-1 is an ORF for which the function is uncertain. This CDR3 region has 16 residues. The V gene lost 9 bases and the J gene lost 5 bases, with 25 bases spanning the gap. CDR3 DNA sequence: TGCGCCAGGTTTCTACCCTCGAACAAACCTAGGACTGAAGCTTTCTTT. Translating it yields CARFLPSNKPRTEAFF.

The J gene is TRBJ1-1, the V gene TRBV9, with D unclear. This CDR3 spans 13 amino acids. In germline, CDR1 is SGDLS, CDR2 YYNGEE. V was trimmed by 4 bases and J by 5 bases, leaving 12 bases between them. The CDR3 bases are TGTGCCAGCAGCCTCGGGGAAGGTACTGAAGCTTTCTTT. It translates to CASSLGEGTEAFF.

The J gene is TRBJ1-1, the V gene TRBV5-4; no reliable D call. V was pared by 1 base and J by 0 bases, with 10 bases between. The V gene's germline CDR1 is SGHNT and CDR2 YYREEE (reference sequence). The CDR3 consists of 15 residues. DNA of the CDR3: TGTGCCAGCAGCTTGAGAGGTATAATGAACACTGAAGCTTTCTTT. The encoded protein is CASSLRGIMNTEAFF. The complete variable domain, with remaining parts taken from reference TRBV5-4 and TRBJ1-1, reads ETGVTQSPTHLIKTRGQQVTLRCSSQSGHNTVSWYQQALGQGPQFIFQYYREEENGRGNFPPRFSGLQFPNYSSELNVNALELDDSALYLCASSLRGIMNTEAFFGQGTRLTVV.

The V gene is TRBV5-1, the J gene TRBJ2-5, with 8 bases identical to TRBD2. The end of the DNA fits TRBJ2-7 better, so the J call may be wrong. The CDR3 length is 14 residues. Looked up from germline, CDR1 is SGHRS and CDR2 is YFSETQ. The CDR3 sequence is CASSLTSGSYEQYF. The CDR3 DNA follows: TGCGCCAGCAGCTTGACTAGCGGTTCCTACGAGCAGTACTTC.

The chain carries TRBV29-1 and TRBJ1-2, with a weak D call TRBD1 (5 bases). In germline, CDR1 is SQVTM, CDR2 ANQGSEA. This CDR3 comprises 13 residues. V was pared by 3 bases and J by 3 bases, with 11 bases between. The CDR3 loop reads CSVDGGNHYGYTF. CDR3 DNA: TGCAGCGTTGATGGGGGGAACCACTATGGCTACACCTTC. The full variable domain, completed using reference TRBV29-1 and TRBJ1-2, is SAVISQKPSRDICQRGTSLTIQCQVDSQVTMMFWYRQQPGQSLTLIATANQGSEATYESGFVIDKFPISRPNLTFSTLTVSNMSPEDSSIYLCSVDGGNHYGYTFGSGTRLTVV.

The V call is TRBV19, the J call TRBJ1-1, with a weak D call TRBD1 (5 bases). Trimming took 6 bases from V and 7 from J, leaving 15 bases between them. There are 13 residues in the CDR3. Germline V gene data show CDR1 as LNHDA and CDR2 as SQIVND (reference sequence). CDR3 in amino acids: CASSPWGGGEAFF. CDR3 DNA: TGTGCCAGTAGCCCATGGGGGGGAGGTGAAGCTTTCTTT.

The chain recombines TRBV2 with TRBJ2-2, with 14 bases matching TRBD2. This CDR3 is 15 amino acids long. CDR1 and CDR2 from the germline V gene are SNHLY and FYNNEI. The V and J ends lost 11 bases and 6 bases, in that order; junction bases with no gene match: 8. The CDR3 DNA reads TGTGCCTCGGGGATGGGACTAGCGGGGGCCGGGGAGCTGTTTTTT. This gives the protein CASGMGLAGAGELFF.

This clone was recorded once. The V call is TRBV4-3, the J call TRBJ2-5; 9 positions agree with TRBD2. This CDR3 has 15 residues. Per the germline V gene, CDR1 is LGHNA and CDR2 is YSLEER. V lost 1 base, J lost 4 bases, and 4 bases stayed unmatched. For the CDR3, the DNA is TGCGCCAGCAGCCAAGCTCTGCGGGGGGGAGAGACCCAGTACTTC. Protein sequence: CASSQALRGGETQYF.

V and J are TRBV9 and TRBJ2-5; 16 nucleotides line up with TRBD2. After removal of 4 bases from V and 1 base from J, the junction contained 4 bases not matched to a gene. Germline V gene data show CDR1 as SGDLS and CDR2 as YYNGEE. There are 17 residues in the CDR3. The CDR3 nucleotides are TGTGCCAGCAGCTTGGGACTAGCGGGGGGGCCCCAAGAGACCCAGTACTTC. Translating it yields CASSLGLAGGPQETQYF.